The clone carrying this T cell receptor beta chain appeared a few times. The data are from a study of long-term antiretroviral therapy in people with HIV. Across the whole study: Samples collected earliest predate the 2015 immediate-ART recommendation by about a decade.

The V gene lost 10 bases and the J gene lost 1 base, with 16 bases spanning the gap. CDR1 and CDR2 from the germline V gene are SNHLY and FYNNEI. There are 14 residues in the CDR3. Running of the v3.0 immunoSEQ assay took place at survey level. Method: immunoSEQ multiplex PCR; TCRdb's copy keeps in-frame clones and lacks some. The sample shows 45,000 to 50,000 clones, approximately 79% of them seen only once. The clonotype was recovered from a woman under 30 with HIV. The starting material was unsorted PBMCs, obtained 0.8 years after starting antiretroviral therapy. The gene calls are TRBV2 and TRBJ1-1, with D tentatively TRBD1 (6 bases). Here the CDR3 reads CATYAGAKNTEAFF. The CDR3 DNA reads TGTGCCACATATGCGGGGGCTAAGAACACTGAAGCTTTCTTT.